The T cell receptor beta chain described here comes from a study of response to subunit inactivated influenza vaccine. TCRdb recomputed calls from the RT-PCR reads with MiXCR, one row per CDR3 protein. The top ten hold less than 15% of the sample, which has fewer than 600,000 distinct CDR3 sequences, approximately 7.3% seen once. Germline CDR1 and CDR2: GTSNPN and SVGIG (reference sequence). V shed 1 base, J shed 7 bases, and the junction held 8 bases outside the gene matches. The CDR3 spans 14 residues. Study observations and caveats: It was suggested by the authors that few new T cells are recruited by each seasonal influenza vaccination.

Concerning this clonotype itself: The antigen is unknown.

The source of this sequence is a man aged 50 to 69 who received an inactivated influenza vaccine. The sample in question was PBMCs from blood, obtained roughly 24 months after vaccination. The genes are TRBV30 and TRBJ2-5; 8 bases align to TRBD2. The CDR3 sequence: CAWSESGSGGTQYF. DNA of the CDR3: TGTGCCTGGAGTGAGAGCGGGAGTGGTGGGACCCAGTACTTC.